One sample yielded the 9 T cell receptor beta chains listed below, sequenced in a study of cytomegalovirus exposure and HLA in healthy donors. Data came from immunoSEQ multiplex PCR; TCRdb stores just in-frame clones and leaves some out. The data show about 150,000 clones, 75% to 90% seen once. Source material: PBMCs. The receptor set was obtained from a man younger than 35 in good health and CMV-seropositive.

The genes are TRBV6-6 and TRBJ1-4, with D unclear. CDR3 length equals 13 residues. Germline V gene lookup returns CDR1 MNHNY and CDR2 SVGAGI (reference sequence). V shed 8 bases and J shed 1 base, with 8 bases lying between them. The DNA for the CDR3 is TGTGCCAGCCATGACATAACTAATGAAAAACTGTTTTTT. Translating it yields CASHDITNEKLFF.

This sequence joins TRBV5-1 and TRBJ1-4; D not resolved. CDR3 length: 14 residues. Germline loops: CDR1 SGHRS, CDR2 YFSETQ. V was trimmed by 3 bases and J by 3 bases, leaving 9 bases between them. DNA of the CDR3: TGCGCCAGCAGCTCACAAACCTCTAATGAAAAACTGTTTTTT. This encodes CASSSQTSNEKLFF.

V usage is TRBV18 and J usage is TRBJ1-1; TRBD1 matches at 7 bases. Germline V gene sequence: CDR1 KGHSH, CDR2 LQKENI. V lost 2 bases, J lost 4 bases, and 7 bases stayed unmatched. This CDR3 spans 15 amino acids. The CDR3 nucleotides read TGTGCCAGCTCACCAGGACAGGTGGGGGGCACTGAAGCTTTCTTT. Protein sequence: CASSPGQVGGTEAFF.

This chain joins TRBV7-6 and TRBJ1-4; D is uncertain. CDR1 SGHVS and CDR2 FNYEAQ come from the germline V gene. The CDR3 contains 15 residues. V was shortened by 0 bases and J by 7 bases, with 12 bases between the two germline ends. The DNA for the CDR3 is TGTGCCAGCAGCTTAGCGCCCGGGTCGGGTGAAAAACTGTTTTTT. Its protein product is CASSLAPGSGEKLFF.

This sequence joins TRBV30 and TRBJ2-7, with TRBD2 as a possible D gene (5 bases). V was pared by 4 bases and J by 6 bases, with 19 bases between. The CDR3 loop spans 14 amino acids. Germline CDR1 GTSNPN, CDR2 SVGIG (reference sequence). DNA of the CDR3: TGTGCCTGGATCCCGGGGTTGGGGTTTACCGAGCAGTACTTC. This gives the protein CAWIPGLGFTEQYF.

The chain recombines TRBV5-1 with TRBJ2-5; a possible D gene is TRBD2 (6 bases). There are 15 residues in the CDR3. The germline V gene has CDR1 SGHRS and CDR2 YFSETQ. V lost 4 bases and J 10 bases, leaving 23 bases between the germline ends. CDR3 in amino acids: CASSRGTGLELYQYF. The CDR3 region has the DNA TGCGCCAGCAGCCGGGGGACGGGGTTAGAACTGTACCAGTACTTC.

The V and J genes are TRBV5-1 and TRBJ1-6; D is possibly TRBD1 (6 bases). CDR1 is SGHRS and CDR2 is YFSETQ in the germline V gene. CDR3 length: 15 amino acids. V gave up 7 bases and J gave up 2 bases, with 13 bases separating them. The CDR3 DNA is TGCGCCAGCCGCCCCGGGACAACCTATAATTCACCCCTCCACTTT. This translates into CASRPGTTYNSPLHF.

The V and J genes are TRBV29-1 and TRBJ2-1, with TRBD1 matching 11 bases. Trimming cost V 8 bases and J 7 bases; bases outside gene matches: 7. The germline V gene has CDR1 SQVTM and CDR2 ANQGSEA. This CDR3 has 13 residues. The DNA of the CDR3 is TGCAGCTCTAGAGGACAGGGGGCTAATGAGCAGTTCTTC. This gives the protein CSSRGQGANEQFF.

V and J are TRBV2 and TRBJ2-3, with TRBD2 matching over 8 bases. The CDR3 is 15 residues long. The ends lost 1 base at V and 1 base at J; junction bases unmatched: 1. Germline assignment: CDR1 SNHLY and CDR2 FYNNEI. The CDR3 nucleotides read TGTGCCAGCAGTGAAGTCGGGGGGGGCACAGATACGCAGTATTTT. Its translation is CASSEVGGGTDTQYF.